Sequencing of this T cell receptor (beta chain) was carried out in a study of blood T cell repertoires in COVID-19. Study at large: T cells, B-cell-depleted T cells, or PBMCs provided the cDNA or gDNA that served as material.

In the original analysis: It was from reference gene primer amplification that nucleated cell counts were estimated. Produced via immunoSEQ multiplex PCR; TCRdb's table is partial and in-frame only. V and J calls and clone size are as listed in that table; D and trimming were resolved from the DNA. The data hold hundreds of thousands of clones, with 75% to 90% observed a single time. Looked up from germline, CDR1 is KGHSH and CDR2 is LQKENI. Trimming left V 4 bases short and J 6 bases short, with 14 bases between. The CDR3 sequence is 14 residues long. Sequenced: peripheral blood. The sequence derives from a human donor in a cohort sampled during active COVID-19. V usage is TRBV18 and J usage is TRBJ2-3; tentatively, D is TRBD1 (5 bases). CDR3 sequence reads: CASSHDQGTDTQYF. CDR3 bases: TGTGCCAGCTCACACGATCAGGGTACGGATACGCAGTATTTT.